These 28 T cell receptor beta chains were sequenced from one sample in a study of T cell responses to AZD1222 COVID-19 vaccine. Using immunoSEQ multiplex PCR, the repertoire was profiled, and TCRdb retains in-frame clones only, with some absent. Of fewer than 65,000 clones listed, 80% to 90% are singletons. Source: peripheral blood, taken on day 0 of AZD1222 vaccination. The source of these receptors is an adult in good health.

This chain joins TRBV6-5 and TRBJ2-7; 7 bases are a match to TRBD1. Germline loops: CDR1 MNHEY, CDR2 SVGAGI. The junction had 11 bases not matched to a gene; V was cut back by 6 bases and J by 3 bases. CDR3 length: 15 residues. CDR3 DNA: TGTGCCAGCAGCCGTGCCAGGGGGATGAGCTACGAGCAGTACTTC. This encodes CASSRARGMSYEQYF.

V usage is TRBV6-2 or TRBV6-3 and J usage is TRBJ2-7, with TRBD1 matching 7 bases. V gave up 5 bases and J gave up 0 bases; unmatched junction bases: 4. Germline CDR1 reads MNHEY; CDR2 reads SVGEGT. The CDR3 contains 14 residues. The CDR3 sequence: CASSNGDSSYEQYF. Written as DNA, the CDR3 is TGTGCCAGCAGTAATGGGGACAGCTCCTACGAGCAGTACTTC.

The rearrangement uses TRBV6-5 and TRBJ2-7; the match to TRBD2 covers 8 bases. The germline V gene encodes CDR1 MNHEY and CDR2 SVGAGI. The CDR3 is 12 residues long. Trimming at V came to 6 bases and at J to 3 bases, leaving 1 base not matched to a gene. Here the CDR3 DNA reads TGTGCCAGCAGCGGGGGGGACTACGAGCAGTACTTC. Amino acid sequence: CASSGGDYEQYF.

The J gene is TRBJ2-7, the V gene TRBV3-1 (or the pseudogene TRBV3-2), with 8 bases fitting TRBD2. Germline CDR1 reads LGHDT; CDR2 reads YNNKEL (reference sequence). Trimming took 5 bases from V and 5 from J; bases not matched to a gene: 8. The CDR3 has 14 residues. The CDR3 nucleotides read TGTGCCAGCAGCGCAGTAGCGGGATTCAACGAGCAGTACTTC. Its translation: CASSAVAGFNEQYF.

This chain uses TRBV5-4 with TRBJ1-5; D is perhaps TRBD1 (6 bases). Trimming shortened V by 3 bases and J by 5 bases, and 15 bases separated the two germline ends. The CDR3 runs to 15 residues. Germline V lookup: CDR1 SGHNT, CDR2 YYREEE (reference sequence). CDR3 DNA sequence: TGTGCCAGCAGCTCCTGGGGGGGCGGGGATCAGCCCCAGCATTTT. Translated, it gives CASSSWGGGDQPQHF.

A note on this clone: Other nucleotide sequences in the sample specify the same CDR3. This rearrangement joins TRBV7-2 to TRBJ2-3; D uncertain. In germline, CDR1 is SGHTA, CDR2 FQGNSA. There are 13 residues in the CDR3. Trimming took 1 base from V and 2 from J, leaving 4 bases between them. The CDR3 DNA sequence: TGTGCCAGCAGCTTAGTATTCACAGATACGCAGTATTTT. Translating it yields CASSLVFTDTQYF.

This sequence joins TRBV5-4 and TRBJ1-1; 9 bases map to TRBD1. Trimming cost V 0 bases and J 4 bases; bases outside gene matches: 7. From germline, CDR1 is SGHNT and CDR2 YYREEE (reference sequence). CDR3 length equals 16 residues. The CDR3 DNA sequence: TGTGCCAGCAGCTTGGATGGGTCGACAGGGGGCACTGAAGCTTTCTTT. It specifies CASSLDGSTGGTEAFF.

J is TRBJ2-3 and V is TRBV5-1, with a weak D call TRBD2 (5 bases). The CDR3 totals 16 residues. V lost 4 bases and J lost 0, with 15 bases in between. The germline CDR1 and CDR2 sequences are SGHRS and YFSETQ. This CDR3 reads CASSIGLQTSTDTQYF. DNA of the CDR3: TGCGCCAGCAGCATCGGACTGCAGACTAGCACAGATACGCAGTATTTT.

V gene TRBV19 combines with J gene TRBJ1-5, with 7 positions matching TRBD1. V lost 7 bases and J lost 7; bases outside the gene matches: 19. The CDR3 consists of 17 residues. CDR1 and CDR2 from the germline V gene are LNHDA and SQIVND (reference sequence). In DNA, the CDR3 is TGTGCCAGTAATAACCCTAGACAGGGAACGAAATGGCAGCCCCAGCATTTT. The encoded protein is CASNNPRQGTKWQPQHF.

This chain uses TRBV3-1 (or the pseudogene TRBV3-2) with TRBJ2-7; D ambiguous. Trimming removed 9 bases at V and 0 bases at J, with 3 bases between. The CDR3 loop spans 10 amino acids. CDR1 LGHDT and CDR2 YNNKEL come from the germline V gene (reference sequence). The CDR3 DNA reads TGTGCCAGTGGCTCCTACGAGCAGTACTTC. Protein sequence: CASGSYEQYF.

The chain is built from TRBV7-8 and TRBJ2-2, with 10 nucleotides matching TRBD1. Germline CDR1 SGHVS, CDR2 FQNEAQ. The V gene end was trimmed by 3 bases and the J gene end by 6 bases; junction bases not matched to a gene: 7. This CDR3 contains 16 residues. The CDR3 spells CASSLTGGGSAGELFF. The CDR3 nucleotides are TGTGCCAGCAGCTTGACAGGGGGCGGGAGCGCCGGGGAGCTGTTTTTT.

The rearrangement uses TRBV6-5 and TRBJ1-5; 8 nucleotides match TRBD1. CDR1 and CDR2 from the germline V gene are MNHEY and SVGAGI. This CDR3 has 14 residues. The V gene end was trimmed by 4 bases and the J gene end by 5 bases; junction bases not matched to a gene: 4. CDR3 region: CASSLAQGDQPQHF. CDR3 in DNA: TGTGCCAGCAGTTTGGCACAGGGGGATCAGCCCCAGCATTTT.

The chain has TRBV28 and TRBJ1-3; a weak D match, TRBD1 (5 bases). Trimming cost V 3 bases and J 4 bases, with 10 bases left between them. Germline loops: CDR1 MDHEN, CDR2 SYDVKM. CDR3 size: 14 residues. The CDR3 loop reads CASSLSRAGNTIYF. CDR3 in DNA: TGTGCCAGCAGTTTGTCCAGGGCGGGAAACACCATATATTTT. Full variable domain (outside the CDR3, taken from reference TRBV28 and TRBJ1-3): DVKVTQSSRYLVKRTGEKVFLECVQDMDHENMFWYRQDPGLGLRLIYFSYDVKMKEKGDIPEGYSVSREKKERFSLILESASTNQTSMYLCASSLSRAGNTIYFGEGSWLTVV.

Here the CDR3 reads CASSPSGVSETQYF. Here the CDR3 DNA reads TGTGCCAGCAGCCCTAGCGGGGTATCGGAGACCCAGTACTTC. The chain joins TRBV9 to TRBJ2-5; 9 positions agree with TRBD2. The CDR3 consists of 14 residues. The germline V gene encodes CDR1 SGDLS and CDR2 YYNGEE. V lost 4 bases to trimming and J lost 5 bases; unmatched junction nucleotides: 6.

The CDR3 is CASSLGTGGSIEQFF. CDR3 sequence (DNA): TGCGCCAGCAGCTTAGGGACTGGGGGGTCGATAGAGCAGTTCTTC. The V gene is TRBV5-1, the J gene TRBJ2-1; the D gene is possibly TRBD2 (6 bases). This CDR3 has 15 amino acids. Germline V gene data show CDR1 as SGHRS and CDR2 as YFSETQ. V lost 2 bases and J 10 bases, leaving 19 bases between the germline ends. Full variable domain (remainder filled in from reference TRBV5-1 and TRBJ2-1): KAGVTQTPRYLIKTRGQQVTLSCSPISGHRSVSWYQQTPGQGLQFLFEYFSETQRNKGNFPGRFSGRQFSNSRSEMNVSTLELGDSALYLCASSLGTGGSIEQFFGPGTRLTVL.

In this sample, this clone turned up once. V and J are TRBV18 and TRBJ2-1; no reliable D call. Trimming took 3 bases from V and 9 from J, leaving 9 bases between them. Germline-derived CDR1 and CDR2 are KGHSH and LQKENI. This CDR3 spans 12 amino acids. CDR3 DNA: TGTGCCAGCTCACCGCTACCCATTGAGCAGTTCTTC. Its protein product is CASSPLPIEQFF.

The chain carries TRBV5-1 and TRBJ1-6, with unresolved D. The CDR3 has 15 residues. Germline lookup yields CDR1 SGHRS and CDR2 YFSETQ. V lost 1 base and J lost 7, with 12 bases in between. CDR3 sequence: CASSLLAGMNSPLHF. CDR3 coding DNA: TGCGCCAGCAGCTTGTTGGCAGGCATGAATTCACCCCTCCACTTT. Together with reference TRBV5-1 and TRBJ1-6, the CDR3 gives the full variable domain: KAGVTQTPRYLIKTRGQQVTLSCSPISGHRSVSWYQQTPGQGLQFLFEYFSETQRNKGNFPGRFSGRQFSNSRSEMNVSTLELGDSALYLCASSLLAGMNSPLHFGNGTRLTVT.

The rearrangement uses TRBV7-8 and TRBJ1-2; the D gene is possibly TRBD1 (6 bases). Germline lookup yields CDR1 SGHVS and CDR2 FQNEAQ. CDR3 length equals 13 residues. V was shortened by 6 bases and J by 2 bases, with 10 bases between the two germline ends. CDR3 sequence: CASSRQGNYGYTF. The CDR3 coding sequence is TGTGCCAGCAGTCGTCAGGGGAACTATGGCTACACCTTC.

V is TRBV6-5 and J is TRBJ1-1; D possibly corresponds to TRBD1 (5 bases). In germline, CDR1 is MNHEY, CDR2 SVGAGI. The CDR3 has 12 amino acids. Trimming stripped 4 bases from V and 7 bases from J, with 10 bases between. The DNA of the CDR3 is TGTGCCAGCAGTTTTACCGGGGGTGAAGCTTTCTTT. This codes for CASSFTGGEAFF.

This clone appeared a few times. V usage is TRBV4-1 and J usage is TRBJ1-1, with 7 nucleotides matching TRBD1. Germline V CDR1 and CDR2: MGHRA, YSYEKL. V gave up 4 bases and J gave up 2 bases; unmatched junction bases: 4. CDR3 length: 14 amino acids. The CDR3 DNA sequence: TGCGCCAGCAGCCCCAGGGACAGTAACACTGAAGCTTTCTTT. It translates to CASSPRDSNTEAFF.

This clone appeared a single time. The chain couples TRBV3-1 (or the pseudogene TRBV3-2) to TRBJ2-2; no reliable D call. The germline V gene encodes CDR1 LGHDT and CDR2 YNNKEL (reference sequence). The CDR3 totals 13 residues. With 4 bases removed from V and 5 bases from J, the gap between germline ends came to 8 bases. CDR3 sequence (DNA): TGTGCCAGCAGCCCGTATAGGACCGGGGAGCTGTTTTTT. Encoded protein: CASSPYRTGELFF.

The chain uses TRBV6-5 and TRBJ2-1; TRBD1 matches at 8 bases. V was clipped by 5 bases and J by 5 bases; unmatched bases: 5. The CDR3 runs to 14 residues. The germline V gene encodes CDR1 MNHEY and CDR2 SVGAGI. CDR3 in amino acids: CASSSTGGHNEQFF. Here the CDR3 DNA reads TGTGCCAGCAGTAGCACAGGGGGGCACAATGAGCAGTTCTTC.

The chain links TRBV7-2 to TRBJ1-5; D remains ambiguous. Between the trimmed V and J ends, which lost 1 base and 13 bases, there was a span of 11 bases. Germline V gene data show CDR1 as SGHTA and CDR2 as FQGNSA. The CDR3 loop spans 12 amino acids. DNA of the CDR3: TGTGCCAGCAGCTTAGAGGGATGGATACAGCATTTT. It encodes CASSLEGWIQHF.

The chain links TRBV7-8 to TRBJ1-5; unclear D gene. The CDR3 is made up of 14 amino acids. The ends were cut back, 5 bases at V and 1 base at J, with 9 bases in the middle. Germline-derived CDR1 and CDR2 are SGHVS and FQNEAQ. CDR3 protein: CASSQGWSNQPQHF. CDR3 coding DNA: TGTGCCAGCAGCCAAGGCTGGAGCAATCAGCCCCAGCATTTT.

The chain uses TRBV9 and TRBJ1-2; D possibly corresponds to TRBD1 (6 bases). The CDR3 extends over 13 amino acids. CDR1 SGDLS and CDR2 YYNGEE come from the germline V gene. With 4 bases removed from V and 3 bases from J, the gap between germline ends came to 10 bases. The CDR3 DNA sequence: TGTGCCAGCAGCCCGGGGGCGGACTATGGCTACACCTTC. Protein product: CASSPGADYGYTF.

This chain joins TRBV19 and TRBJ1-1, with TRBD1 as a possible D gene (5 bases). This CDR3 spans 15 amino acids. The germline V gene encodes CDR1 LNHDA and CDR2 SQIVND (reference sequence). The V gene lost 3 bases and the J gene lost 0 bases, with 11 bases spanning the gap. The CDR3 loop is CASSIWTPMNTEAFF. As DNA, the CDR3 is TGTGCCAGTAGTATTTGGACACCCATGAACACTGAAGCTTTCTTT.

This chain joins TRBV7-9 and TRBJ2-3; D is perhaps TRBD1 (6 bases). Germline assignment: CDR1 SEHNR and CDR2 FQNEAQ (reference sequence). The CDR3 has 13 amino acids. V lost 3 bases, J lost 3 bases, and 7 bases lay in between. CDR3 DNA: TGTGCCAGCAGCTTTACAGGGACAGATACGCAGTATTTT. Translating it yields CASSFTGTDTQYF.

The genes are TRBV27 and TRBJ2-3, with TRBD2 as a possible D gene (5 bases). Germline CDR1 is MNHEY and CDR2 is SMNVEV (reference sequence). CDR3 size: 14 residues. The V end lost 8 bases, the J end lost 4 bases, and 16 bases lay between the germline ends. CDR3 in DNA: TGTGCCAGCGGGAAGCTAGCTATACCAGATACGCAGTATTTT. Translating it yields CASGKLAIPDTQYF.